The clone carrying this T cell receptor (beta chain) was picked up many times. Antigen unknown. These data come from a study of CD8 T cells in ankylosing spondylitis. For TCR beta, libraries came from quantitative 5'-RACE with molecular barcodes. TCRdb re-called the 5' RACE reads through MiXCR, storing one row per CDR3 protein. The sample has around 220,000 distinct CDR3 sequences, about 16% seen once. Study-level findings and limits: Characteristic of ankylosing spondylitis blood, it appeared, was a TCR beta motif comprising roughly eight highly homologous variants. In reactive arthritis synovial fluid and blood, some motif variants had been reported before. Significantly higher representation of disease-linked clones was reported for matched ankylosing spondylitis synovial fluid. A CD8+ phenotype characterized the disease-linked clones, which were relatively rare in peripheral blood.

The sequenced material came from blood, either unsorted or a sorted T cell fraction (not recorded which). This receptor was obtained from a male donor with ankylosing spondylitis.

This CDR3 is CASSFETEYTGELFF. CDR3 nucleotides: TGTGCCAGCAGCTTTGAGACGGAGTACACCGGGGAGCTGTTTTTT. This chain joins TRBV7-8 and TRBJ2-2; D is uncertain. Looked up from germline, CDR1 is SGHVS and CDR2 is FQNEAQ. The length of the CDR3 is 15 residues. The ends were cut back, 3 bases at V and 3 bases at J, with 11 bases in the middle.